The present TCR beta chain was sequenced within a study of shared T cell receptors in the human thymus. Assay used: immunoSEQ multiplex PCR; TCRdb lists only in-frame clones, some missing. The sample consists of 600,000 or so clones, 87% of them appearing once. CDR3 length: 13 amino acids. V dropped 0 bases and J dropped 6; count of bases not matched to a gene: 2. Germline V gives CDR1 MNHNS, CDR2 SASEGT. This clone was counted only a few times. The data were also submitted as part of a second study, on human thymus T cells. This second report adds: Donation was from healthy Finnish infants who were having corrective surgery that addressed congenital heart defects.

The clonotype comes from a boy in the first two years of life with a congenital heart defect. The V gene is TRBV6-1, the J gene TRBJ2-7, with TRBD1 matching over 7 bases. The sequenced material came from thymocytes. Here the CDR3 DNA reads TGTGCCAGCAGTGAAGCCACAGGGGTCGAGCAGTACTTC. This gives the protein CASSEATGVEQYF.